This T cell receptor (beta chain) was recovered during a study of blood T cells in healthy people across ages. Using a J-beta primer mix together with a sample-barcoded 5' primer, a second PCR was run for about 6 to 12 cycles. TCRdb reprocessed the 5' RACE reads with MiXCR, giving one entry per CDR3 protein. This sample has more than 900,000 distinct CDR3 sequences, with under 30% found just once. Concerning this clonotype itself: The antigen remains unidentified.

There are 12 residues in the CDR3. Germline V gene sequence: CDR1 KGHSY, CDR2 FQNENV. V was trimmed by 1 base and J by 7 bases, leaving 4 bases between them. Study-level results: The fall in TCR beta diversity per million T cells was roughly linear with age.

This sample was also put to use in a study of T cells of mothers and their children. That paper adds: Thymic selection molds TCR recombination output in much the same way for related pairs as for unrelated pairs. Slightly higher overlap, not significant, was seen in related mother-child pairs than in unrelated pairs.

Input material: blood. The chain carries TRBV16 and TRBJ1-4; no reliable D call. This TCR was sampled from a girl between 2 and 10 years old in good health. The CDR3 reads CASSQFPEKLFF. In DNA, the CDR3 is TGTGCCAGCAGCCAATTTCCTGAAAAACTGTTTTTT. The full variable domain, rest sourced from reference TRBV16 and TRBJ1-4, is GEEVAQTPKHLVRGEGQKAKLYCAPIKGHSYVFWYQQVLKNEFKFLISFQNENVFDETGMPKERFSAKCLPNSPCSLEIQATKLEDSAVYFCASSQFPEKLFFGSGTQLSVL.